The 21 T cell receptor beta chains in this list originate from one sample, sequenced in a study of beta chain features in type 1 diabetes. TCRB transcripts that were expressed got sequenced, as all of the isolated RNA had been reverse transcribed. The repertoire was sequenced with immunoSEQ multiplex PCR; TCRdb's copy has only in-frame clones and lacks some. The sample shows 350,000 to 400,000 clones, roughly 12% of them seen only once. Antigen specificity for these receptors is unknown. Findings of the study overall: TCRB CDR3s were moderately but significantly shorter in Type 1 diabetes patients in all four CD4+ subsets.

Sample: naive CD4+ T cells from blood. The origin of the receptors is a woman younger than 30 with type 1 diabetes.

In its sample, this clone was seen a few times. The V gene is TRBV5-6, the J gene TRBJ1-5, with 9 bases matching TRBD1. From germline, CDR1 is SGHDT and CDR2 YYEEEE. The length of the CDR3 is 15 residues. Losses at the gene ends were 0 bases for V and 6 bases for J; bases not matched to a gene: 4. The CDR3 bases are TGTGCCAGCAGCTTGGCCGGGACAGGGCCTCAGCCCCAGCATTTT. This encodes CASSLAGTGPQPQHF.

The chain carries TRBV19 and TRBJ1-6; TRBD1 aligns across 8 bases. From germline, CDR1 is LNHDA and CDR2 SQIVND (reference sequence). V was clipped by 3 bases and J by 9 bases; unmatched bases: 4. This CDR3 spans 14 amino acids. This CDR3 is CASSIGTGVSPLHF. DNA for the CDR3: TGTGCCAGTAGTATCGGGACAGGAGTTTCACCCCTCCACTTT.

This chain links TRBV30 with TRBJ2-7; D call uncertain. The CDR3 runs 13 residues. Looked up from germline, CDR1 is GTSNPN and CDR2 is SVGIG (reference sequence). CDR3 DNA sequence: TGTGCTTTGACCCCGCCAGAGGCCCCCGAGCAGTACTTC. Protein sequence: CALTPPEAPEQYF.

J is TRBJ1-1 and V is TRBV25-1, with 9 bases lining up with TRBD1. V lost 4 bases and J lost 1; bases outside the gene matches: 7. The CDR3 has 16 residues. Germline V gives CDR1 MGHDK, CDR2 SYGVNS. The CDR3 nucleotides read TGTGCCAGCAGTGCGGTGAGGGGACAGGGGAACACTGAAGCTTTCTTT. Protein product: CASSAVRGQGNTEAFF.

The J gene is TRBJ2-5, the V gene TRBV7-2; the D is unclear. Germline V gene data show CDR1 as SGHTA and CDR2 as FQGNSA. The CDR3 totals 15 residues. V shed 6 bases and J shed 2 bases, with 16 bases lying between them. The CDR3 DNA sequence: TGTGCCAGCAGTCCGGTCAGGTTAGGACAAGAGACCCAGTACTTC. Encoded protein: CASSPVRLGQETQYF.

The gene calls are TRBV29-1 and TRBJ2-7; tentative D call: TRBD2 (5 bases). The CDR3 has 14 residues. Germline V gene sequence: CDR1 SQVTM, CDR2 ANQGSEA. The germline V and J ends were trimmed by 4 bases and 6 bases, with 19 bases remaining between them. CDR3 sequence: CSVVARRPGSEQYF. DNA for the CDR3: TGCAGCGTTGTCGCCAGGCGACCGGGGTCCGAGCAGTACTTC.

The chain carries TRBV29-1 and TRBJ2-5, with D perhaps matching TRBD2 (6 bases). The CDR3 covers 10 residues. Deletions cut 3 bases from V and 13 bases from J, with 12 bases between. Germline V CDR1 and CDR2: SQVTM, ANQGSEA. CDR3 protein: CSVDKAGLYF. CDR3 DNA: TGCAGCGTTGATAAAGCGGGCCTGTACTTC. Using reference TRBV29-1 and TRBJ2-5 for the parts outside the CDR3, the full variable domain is SAVISQKPSRDICQRGTSLTIQCQVDSQVTMMFWYRQQPGQSLTLIATANQGSEATYESGFVIDKFPISRPNLTFSTLTVSNMSPEDSSIYLCSVDKAGLYFGPGTRLLVL.

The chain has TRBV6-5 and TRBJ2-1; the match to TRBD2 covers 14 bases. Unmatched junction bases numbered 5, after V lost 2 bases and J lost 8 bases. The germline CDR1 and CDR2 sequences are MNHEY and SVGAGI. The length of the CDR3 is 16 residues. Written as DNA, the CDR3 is TGTGCCAGCAGTTACCCGACTAGCGGGGGGGCTCATGAGCAGTTCTTC. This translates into CASSYPTSGGAHEQFF.

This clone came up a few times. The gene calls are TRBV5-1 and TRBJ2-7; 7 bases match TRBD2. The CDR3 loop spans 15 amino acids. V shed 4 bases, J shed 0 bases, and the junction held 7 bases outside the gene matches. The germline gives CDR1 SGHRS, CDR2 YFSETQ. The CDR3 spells CASSGPLADSYEQYF. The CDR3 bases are TGCGCCAGCAGCGGCCCCCTAGCGGACTCCTACGAGCAGTACTTC.

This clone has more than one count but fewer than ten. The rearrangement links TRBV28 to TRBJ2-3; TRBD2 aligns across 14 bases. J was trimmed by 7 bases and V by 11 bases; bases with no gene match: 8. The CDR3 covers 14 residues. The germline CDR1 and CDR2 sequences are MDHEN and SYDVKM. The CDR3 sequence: CAGRTSGRPNTQYF. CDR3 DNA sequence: TGTGCCGGCCGGACTAGCGGGAGGCCGAATACGCAGTATTTT.

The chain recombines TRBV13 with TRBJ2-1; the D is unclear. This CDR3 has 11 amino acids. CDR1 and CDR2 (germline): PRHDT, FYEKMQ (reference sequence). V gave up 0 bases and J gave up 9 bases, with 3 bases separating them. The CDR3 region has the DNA TGTGCCAGCAGCTTAGGTATTGAGCAGTTCTTC. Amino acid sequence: CASSLGIEQFF.

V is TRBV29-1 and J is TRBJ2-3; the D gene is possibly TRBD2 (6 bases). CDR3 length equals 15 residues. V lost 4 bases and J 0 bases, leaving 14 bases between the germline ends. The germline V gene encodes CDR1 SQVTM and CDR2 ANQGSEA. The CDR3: CSVGGAYPSTDTQYF. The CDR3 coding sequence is TGCAGCGTTGGCGGGGCTTATCCGAGCACAGATACGCAGTATTTT.

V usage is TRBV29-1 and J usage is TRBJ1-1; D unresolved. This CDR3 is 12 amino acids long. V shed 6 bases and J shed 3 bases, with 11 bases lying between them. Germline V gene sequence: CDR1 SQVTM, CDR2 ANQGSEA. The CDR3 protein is CSVYHLDTEAFF. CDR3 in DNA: TGCAGCGTCTACCACTTAGACACTGAAGCTTTCTTT. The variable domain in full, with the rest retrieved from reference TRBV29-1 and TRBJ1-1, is SAVISQKPSRDICQRGTSLTIQCQVDSQVTMMFWYRQQPGQSLTLIATANQGSEATYESGFVIDKFPISRPNLTFSTLTVSNMSPEDSSIYLCSVYHLDTEAFFGQGTRLTVV.

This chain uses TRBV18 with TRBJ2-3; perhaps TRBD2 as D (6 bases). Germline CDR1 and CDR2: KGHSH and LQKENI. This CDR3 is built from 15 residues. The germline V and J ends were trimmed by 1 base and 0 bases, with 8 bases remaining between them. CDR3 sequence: CASSPRLASTDTQYF. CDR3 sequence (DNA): TGTGCCAGCTCACCACGTCTAGCGAGCACAGATACGCAGTATTTT.

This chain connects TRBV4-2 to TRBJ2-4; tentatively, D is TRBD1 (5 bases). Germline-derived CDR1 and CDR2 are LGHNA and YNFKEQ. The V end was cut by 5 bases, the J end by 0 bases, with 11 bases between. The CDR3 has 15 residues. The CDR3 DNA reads TGTGCCAGCAGCGAGACAGATTTAGCCAAAAACATTCAGTACTTC. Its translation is CASSETDLAKNIQYF.

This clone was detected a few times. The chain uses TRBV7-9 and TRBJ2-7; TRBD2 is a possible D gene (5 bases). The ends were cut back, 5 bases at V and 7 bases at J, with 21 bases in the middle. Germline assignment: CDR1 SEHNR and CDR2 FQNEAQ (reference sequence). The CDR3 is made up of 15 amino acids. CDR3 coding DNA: TGTGCCAGCAGCCCCGGGATCCTTAACTTTAATGAGCAGTACTTC. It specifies CASSPGILNFNEQYF.

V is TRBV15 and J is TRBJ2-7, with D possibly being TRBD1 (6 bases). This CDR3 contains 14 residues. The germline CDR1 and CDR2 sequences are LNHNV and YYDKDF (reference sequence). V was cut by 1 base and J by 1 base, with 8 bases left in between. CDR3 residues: CATSRGGGSYEQYF. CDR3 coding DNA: TGTGCCACCAGCAGAGGAGGGGGTTCCTACGAGCAGTACTTC.

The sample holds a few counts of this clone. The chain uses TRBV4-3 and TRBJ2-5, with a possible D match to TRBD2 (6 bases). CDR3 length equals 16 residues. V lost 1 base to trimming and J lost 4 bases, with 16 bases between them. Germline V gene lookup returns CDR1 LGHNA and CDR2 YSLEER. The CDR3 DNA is TGCGCCAGCAGCCAAGTTGGAGGCGGGATGGGAGAGACCCAGTACTTC. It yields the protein CASSQVGGGMGETQYF.

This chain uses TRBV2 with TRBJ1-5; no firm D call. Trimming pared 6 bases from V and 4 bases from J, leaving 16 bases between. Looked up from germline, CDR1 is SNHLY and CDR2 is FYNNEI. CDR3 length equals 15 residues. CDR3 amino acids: CASSARVPINQPQHF. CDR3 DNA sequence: TGTGCCAGCAGCGCCCGGGTTCCCATTAATCAGCCCCAGCATTTT.

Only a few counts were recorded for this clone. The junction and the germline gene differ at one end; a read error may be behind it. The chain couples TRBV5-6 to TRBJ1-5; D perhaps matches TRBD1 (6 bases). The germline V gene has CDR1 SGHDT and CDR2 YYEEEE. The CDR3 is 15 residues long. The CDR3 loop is CASSLLRDTNKPQHF. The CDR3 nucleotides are TGTGCCAGCAGCTTACTCCGGGACACCAATAAGCCCCAGCATTTT.

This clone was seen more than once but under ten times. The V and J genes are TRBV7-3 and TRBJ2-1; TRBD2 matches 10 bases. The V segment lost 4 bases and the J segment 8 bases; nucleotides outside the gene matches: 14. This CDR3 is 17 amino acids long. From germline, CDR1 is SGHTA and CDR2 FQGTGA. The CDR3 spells CASSSKHDRLAGYEQFF. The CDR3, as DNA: TGTGCCAGCAGCTCCAAACACGATAGACTAGCGGGCTATGAGCAGTTCTTC.